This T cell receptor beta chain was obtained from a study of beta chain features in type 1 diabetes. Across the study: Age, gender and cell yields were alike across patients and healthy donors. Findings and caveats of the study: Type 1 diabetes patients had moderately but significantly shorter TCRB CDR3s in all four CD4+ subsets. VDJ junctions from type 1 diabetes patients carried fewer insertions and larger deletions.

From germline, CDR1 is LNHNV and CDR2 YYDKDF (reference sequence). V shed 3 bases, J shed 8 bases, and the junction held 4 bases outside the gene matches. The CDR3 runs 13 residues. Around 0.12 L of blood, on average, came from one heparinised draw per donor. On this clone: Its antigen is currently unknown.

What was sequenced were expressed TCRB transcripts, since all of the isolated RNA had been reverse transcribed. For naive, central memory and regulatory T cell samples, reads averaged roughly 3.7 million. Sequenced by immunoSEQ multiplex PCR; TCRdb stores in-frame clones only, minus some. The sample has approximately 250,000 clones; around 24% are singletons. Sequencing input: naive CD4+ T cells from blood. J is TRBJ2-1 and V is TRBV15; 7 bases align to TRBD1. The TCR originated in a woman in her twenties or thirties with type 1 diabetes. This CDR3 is CATSSRQGHEQFF. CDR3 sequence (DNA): TGTGCCACCAGCAGTAGACAGGGTCATGAGCAGTTCTTC.